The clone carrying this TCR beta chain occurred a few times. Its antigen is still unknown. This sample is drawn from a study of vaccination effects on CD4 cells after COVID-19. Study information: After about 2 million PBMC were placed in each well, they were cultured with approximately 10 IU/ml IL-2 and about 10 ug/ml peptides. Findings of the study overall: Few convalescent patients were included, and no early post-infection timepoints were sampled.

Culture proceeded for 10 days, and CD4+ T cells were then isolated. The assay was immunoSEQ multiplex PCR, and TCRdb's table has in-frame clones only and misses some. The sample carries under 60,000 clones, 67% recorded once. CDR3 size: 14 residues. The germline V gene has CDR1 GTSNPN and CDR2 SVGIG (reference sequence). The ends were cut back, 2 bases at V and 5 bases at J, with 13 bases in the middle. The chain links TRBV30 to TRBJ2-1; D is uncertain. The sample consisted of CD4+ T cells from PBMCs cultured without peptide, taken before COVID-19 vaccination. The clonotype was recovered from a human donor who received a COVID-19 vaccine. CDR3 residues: CAWSRRAYHNEQFF. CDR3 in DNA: TGTGCCTGGAGTCGACGAGCTTATCACAATGAGCAGTTCTTC.